The present T cell receptor beta chain was sequenced within a study of beta chain features in type 1 diabetes (dated by TCRdb to about 2018). Turning to the overall study: Mean age, gender distribution, total cell number and subset yield were not different between patients and healthy donors. A total of roughly 98,000,000 sorted cells were examined across all samples, and a strong correlation was observed between cell number per subset and RNA yield. Whereas all 30 or so donors provided naive and central memory subsets, regulatory and stem cell-like memory subsets were isolated from just 8 patients and about eight healthy donors. The study compared the TCRB repertoires of sorted circulating CD4+ T cell subsets in recently diagnosed type 1 diabetes patients with those in matched healthy donors.

Its CDR3 holds 15 amino acids, cysteine through phenylalanine. The retained sequence is limited to the CDR3, 45 bases, with the frame set at the first base. Reading the germline V gene gives CDR1 SGHTA and CDR2 FQGNSA. V and J are trimmed by 3 bases and 7 bases, and the gene matches miss 7 bases of the junction. The High Capacity cDNA Reverse Transcription Kit was used to reverse transcribe all of the isolated RNA, meaning that expressed TCRB transcripts were what got sequenced. Deep immunoSEQ sequencing was applied to naive, central memory and regulatory T cell samples, giving an average of approximately 3.8 million total reads per sample. After sorted cells were lysed in RLT buffer, RNA was extracted with DNase-treated RNeasy Micro or Mini kits, with the choice depending on cell number. To prevent cross-contamination, each cell subset was processed individually, whereas patient and healthy donor samples were processed jointly. The immunoSEQ multiplex PCR was used to amplify TCRB sequences from cDNA, generating 87-bp fragments that spanned the CDR3 region. Sequencing of the amplicons was performed on the Illumina HiSeq platform. The original methods were these. PCR bias was corrected computationally using synthetic template baselines, and reads within Hamming distance 2 were collapsed, with unmergeable singletons discarded. By aligning reads against IMGT, V, D and J genes, CDR3 length, and insertions or deletions at six rearrangement sites were assigned. Within each subset, clonotype counts were normalized to sorted cell number, and only after that were true diversity and Gini coefficients computed with the tcR R package. Repertoire sharing was quantified using the overlap coefficient calculated on TCRB nucleotide sequences. As a proxy for the pre-selection repertoire, out-of-frame TCRB sequences from naive cells were analyzed. Here the immuneACCESS table is served through TCRdb, limited to in-frame sequences with V and J called. Missing clones are a known gap in these copies; in checked studies unresolved V genes cover under half, and the rest lacks a known reason. From that table come the V and J calls and clone size; the DNA was used to work out D and trimming. This sample is represented by more than 300,000 clones; over 9.5% of them were singletons. The biggest ten clones account for approximately 0.01% of the sample.

On this clone itself: Its antigen is not yet known. No much larger clonotype is one base removed from it; base qualities were not supplied.

Overall study results and their limits: Type 1 diabetes patients showed a moderate but significant shortening of TCRB CDR3 length in all four CD4+ subsets. Patients with type 1 diabetes made fewer insertions and deleted more nucleotides at VDJ recombination sites, implying thymic rearrangement abnormalities. Because cDNA rather than genomic DNA was sequenced, highly expressing activated cells could have been over-represented, although no difference in activation and CD3 levels was found between groups. PCR might favor shorter templates, but patient and control samples were amplified and corrected together, so any skew would affect both groups equally. Naive, central memory and regulatory TCRB repertoires appeared to be more alike among patients than among healthy donors. Because small numbers of individuals were included in the HLA sub-analyses, any influence of HLA type on TCRB rearrangement was left unresolved.

A single peripheral blood draw of roughly 0.11 L on average was collected from each donor into heparinised tubes. Using a panel that included CD45RO, CCR7, CD25, CD127, CD95 and CD27, naive, central memory, regulatory and stem cell-like memory CD4+ T cells were sorted on a BD FACSAria II. All sorted populations exceeded 95% purity. Right away, PBMCs were isolated by Lymphoprep density gradient centrifugation and were stained directly, with no culture step. So that batch effects would be minimized, each experiment stained and sorted samples in pairs, pairing one healthy donor with one patient. Source material: naive CD4+ T cells from blood. The cell subset or site label, as the study defines it: true naive CD4+ T cells. Recombination linked TRBV7-2 to TRBJ2-7, and 12 junctional nucleotides match TRBD2. This receptor was taken from a young woman with type 1 diabetes. The CDR3 corresponds to CASSFSGLAGKEQYF. The DNA sequence reads TGTGCCAGCAGCTTCTCCGGACTAGCGGGAAAGGAGCAGTACTTC.